This is a list of T cell receptor beta chains from one sample in a study of CD8 T cells in Susac syndrome. TCRdb called the immunoSEQ multiplex PCR reads again in MiXCR, with one record for every CDR3 protein. This sample yields approximately 65,000 distinct CDR3 sequences, of which around nine tenths are seen a single time; roughly 0.2% belongs to the top ten. Sequencing input: CD8+ T cells from PBMCs. The receptors stem from a human donor in good health. Each CDR3 is given with its conserved first and last residue. A D gene is named only where the DNA matches it firmly.

D,V,length,CDR3
NA,TRBV13,14,CASSLGGLLYEQYF
TRBD2,TRBV27,12,CAIGGGHAEQFF
NA,TRBV30,13,CAWAGGASQPQHF
NA,TRBV9,14,CASSPDPGNTEAFF
NA,TRBV2,11,CASTPGSEAFF
NA,TRBV10-3,16,CAIKGASSPSTDTQYF
NA,TRBV4-3,12,CASLGPANEQFF
NA,TRBV9,17,CASSASVRAVNTGELFF
TRBD1,TRBV6-2/TRBV6-3,14,CTASGTANTGELFF
NA,TRBV19,13,CASSIVGGAEAFF
TRBD2,TRBV11-1,15,CASSPLAGGRLEQFF
NA,TRBV6-2/TRBV6-3,12,CASSYPDTEAFF
NA,TRBV6-5,13,CASSYSWGETQYF
NA,TRBV11-2,15,CASSLVGRVGTEAFF
NA,TRBV12-3/TRBV12-4,13,CASSLAGPGELFF
TRBD2,TRBV6-5,17,CASSYSPSGGRTDTQYF
NA,TRBV30,13,CAWNLAFPDTQYF
TRBD1,TRBV4-1,14,CASSPDRDPYEQYF
NA,TRBV12-3/TRBV12-4,15,CASSPTGSGSQPQHF
TRBD1,TRBV4-1,14,CASSQGDRNQPQHF
NA,TRBV12-3/TRBV12-4,13,CASSLGEISPQHF
NA,TRBV4-3,16,CASSQDVRWKGTEAFF
NA,TRBV7-6,15,CASSLGGAGANVLTF
NA,TRBV7-2,14,CASSSNTGTDTQYF
NA,TRBV4-2,14,CASSQTKLNTEAFF
TRBD2,TRBV28,18,CASSLSGGGTTHYNEQFF
TRBD2,TRBV2,12,CASGGGPYEQYF
NA,TRBV5-6,12,CASSLGNNGYTF
NA,TRBV29-1,13,CSVDVEGQYGYTF
NA,TRBV5-5,15,CASTSTWGLDTEAFF
TRBD1,TRBV5-5,14,CASRPGQGPDTQYF
NA,TRBV5-3,15,CARSLGDGGHEKLFF
NA,TRBV19,18,CASSMGQAGDWGQETQYF
NA,TRBV10-3,14,CAISENPGGYGYTF
NA,TRBV6-6,14,CASSAWTDQETQYF
TRBD1,TRBV12-3/TRBV12-4,18,CASRFLVVQGAGGAEAFF
NA,TRBV27,17,CASSRLKTGPYTDTQYF